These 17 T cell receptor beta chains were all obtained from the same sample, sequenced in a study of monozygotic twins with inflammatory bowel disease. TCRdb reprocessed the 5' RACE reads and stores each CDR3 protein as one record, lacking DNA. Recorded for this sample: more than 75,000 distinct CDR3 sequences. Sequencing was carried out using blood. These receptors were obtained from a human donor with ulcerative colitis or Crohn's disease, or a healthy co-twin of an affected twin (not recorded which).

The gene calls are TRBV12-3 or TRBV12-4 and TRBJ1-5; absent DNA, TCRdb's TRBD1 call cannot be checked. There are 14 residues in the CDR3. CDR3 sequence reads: CASSYTGGNQPQHF.

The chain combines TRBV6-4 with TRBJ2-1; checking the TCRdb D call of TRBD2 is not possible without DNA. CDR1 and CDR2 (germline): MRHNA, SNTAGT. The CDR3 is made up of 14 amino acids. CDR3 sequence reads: CASSEGLAGNEQFF.

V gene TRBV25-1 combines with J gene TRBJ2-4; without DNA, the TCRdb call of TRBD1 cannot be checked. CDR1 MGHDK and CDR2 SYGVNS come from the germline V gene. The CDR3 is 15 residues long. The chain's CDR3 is CASSGPGTVINIQYF.

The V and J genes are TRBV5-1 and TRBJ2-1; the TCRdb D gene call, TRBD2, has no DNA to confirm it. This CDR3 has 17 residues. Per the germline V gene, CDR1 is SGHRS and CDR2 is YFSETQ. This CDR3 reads CASSLGGLARSYNEQFF.

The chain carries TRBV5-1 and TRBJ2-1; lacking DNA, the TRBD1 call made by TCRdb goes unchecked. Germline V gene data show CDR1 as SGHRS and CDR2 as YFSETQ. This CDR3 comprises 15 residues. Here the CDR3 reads CASSLGTGKINEQFF.

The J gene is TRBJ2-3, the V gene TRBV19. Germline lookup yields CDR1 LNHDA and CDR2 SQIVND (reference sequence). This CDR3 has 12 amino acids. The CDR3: CASSARTDTQYF.

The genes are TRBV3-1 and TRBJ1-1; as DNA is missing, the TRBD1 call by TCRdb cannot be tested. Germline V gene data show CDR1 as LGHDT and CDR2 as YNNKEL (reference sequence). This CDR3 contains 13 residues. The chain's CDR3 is CASSQEGPAEAFF. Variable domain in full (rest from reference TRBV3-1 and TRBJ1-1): DTAVSQTPKYLVTQMGNDKSIKCEQNLGHDTMYWYKQDSKKFLKIMFSYNNKELIINETVPNRFSPKSPDKAHLNLHINSLELGDSAVYFCASSQEGPAEAFFGQGTRLTVV.

Here the CDR3 reads CSVESREKLFF. The rearrangement uses TRBV29-1 and TRBJ1-4. The germline V gene encodes CDR1 SQVTM and CDR2 ANQGSEA. The CDR3 runs 11 residues.

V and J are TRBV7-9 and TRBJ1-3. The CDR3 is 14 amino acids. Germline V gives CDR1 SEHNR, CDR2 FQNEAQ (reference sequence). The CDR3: CASTDRSSGNTIYF.

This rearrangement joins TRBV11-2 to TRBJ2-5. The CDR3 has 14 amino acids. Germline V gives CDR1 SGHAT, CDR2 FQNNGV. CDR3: CASSSTGYQETQYF.

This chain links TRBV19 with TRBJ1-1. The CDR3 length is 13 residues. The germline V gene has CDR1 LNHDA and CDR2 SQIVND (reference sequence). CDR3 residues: CASKKQTFSEAFF.

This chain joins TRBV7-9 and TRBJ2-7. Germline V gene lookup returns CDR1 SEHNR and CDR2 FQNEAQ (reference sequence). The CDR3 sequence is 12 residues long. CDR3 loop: CASSSQAYEQYF.

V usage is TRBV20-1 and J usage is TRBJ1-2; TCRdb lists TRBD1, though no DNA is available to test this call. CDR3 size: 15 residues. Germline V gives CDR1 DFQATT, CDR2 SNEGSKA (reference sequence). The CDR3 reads CSAASRDRVNYGYTF.

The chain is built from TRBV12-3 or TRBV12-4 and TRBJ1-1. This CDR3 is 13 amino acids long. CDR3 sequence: CASSFEQHLEAFF.

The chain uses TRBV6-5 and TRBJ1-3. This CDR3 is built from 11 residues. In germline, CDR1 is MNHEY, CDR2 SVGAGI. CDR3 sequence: CASISGNTIYF.

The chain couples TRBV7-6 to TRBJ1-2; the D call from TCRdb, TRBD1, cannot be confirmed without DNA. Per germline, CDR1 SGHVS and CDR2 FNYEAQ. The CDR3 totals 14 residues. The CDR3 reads CASSFGTGGDGYTF.

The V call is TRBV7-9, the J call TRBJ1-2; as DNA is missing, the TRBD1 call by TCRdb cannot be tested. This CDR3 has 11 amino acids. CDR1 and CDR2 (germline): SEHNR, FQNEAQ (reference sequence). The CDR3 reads CASSPDSGYTF.